This T cell receptor (beta chain) emerged from a study of human T cells and chemical hapten exposure. Whole-study context: The sensitizing agent was 2% DPC, placed on approximately 2 cm by approximately 2 cm of upper inner arm skin.

Trimming removed 1 base from V and 2 bases from J, with 17 bases in between. This CDR3 spans 16 amino acids. Germline-derived CDR1 and CDR2 are SQVTM and ANQGSEA. Time point defined: patch test 2, 6 weeks after DPC sensitization. Treatment given: therapeutic diphenylcyclopropenone sensitization with weekly scalp DPC. Blood was collected ahead of every patch test applied. Separate cDNA molecules received unique molecular identifiers, which the library attached to them. TCRdb itself ran the RACE reads through MiXCR, one entry per CDR3 protein. The repertoire holds fewer than 90,000 distinct CDR3 sequences, with 5% to 8.5% as singletons. Overall study findings and caveats: High-frequency TCRs, those above 1 in 1000, stayed the same after DPC sensitization.

This clonotype was counted ten times or more. Its target is unknown. Sequenced material: whole blood, taken in connection with sensitization to the hapten diphenylcyclopropenone (DPC). This chain joins TRBV29-1 and TRBJ2-5, with unresolved D. This receptor was taken from a young woman with alopecia areata. Some clones in this sample may be carry-over from other donors' samples. CDR3 bases: TGCAGCGTTGAAGCTTGGCTGGGATTGGCTCAAGAGACCCAGTACTTC. Residues: CSVEAWLGLAQETQYF.